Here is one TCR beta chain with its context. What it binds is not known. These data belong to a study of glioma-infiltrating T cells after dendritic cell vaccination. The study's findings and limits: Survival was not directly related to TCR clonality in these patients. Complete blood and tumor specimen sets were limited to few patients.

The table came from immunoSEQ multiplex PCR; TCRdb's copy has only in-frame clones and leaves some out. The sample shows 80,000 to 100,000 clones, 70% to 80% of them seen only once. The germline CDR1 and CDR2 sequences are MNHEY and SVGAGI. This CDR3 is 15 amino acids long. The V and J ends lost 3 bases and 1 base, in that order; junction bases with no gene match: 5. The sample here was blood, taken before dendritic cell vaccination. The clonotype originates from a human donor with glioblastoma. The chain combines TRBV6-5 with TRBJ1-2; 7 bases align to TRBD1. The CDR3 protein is CASSYGDRLNYGYTF. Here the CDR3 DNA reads TGTGCCAGCAGTTATGGGGACAGACTTAACTATGGCTACACCTTC.